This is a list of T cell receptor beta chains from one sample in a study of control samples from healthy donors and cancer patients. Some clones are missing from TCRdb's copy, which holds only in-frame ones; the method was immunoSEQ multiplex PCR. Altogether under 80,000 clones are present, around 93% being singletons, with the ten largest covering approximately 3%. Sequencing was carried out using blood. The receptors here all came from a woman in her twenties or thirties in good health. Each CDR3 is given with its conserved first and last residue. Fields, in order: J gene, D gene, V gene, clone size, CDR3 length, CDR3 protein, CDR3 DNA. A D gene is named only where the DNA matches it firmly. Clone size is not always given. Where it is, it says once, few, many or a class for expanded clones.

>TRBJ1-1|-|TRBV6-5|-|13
CASSYSSLSEAFF
TGTGCCAGCAGTTACTCGAGCCTATCTGAAGCTTTCTTT
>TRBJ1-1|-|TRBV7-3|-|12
CASSQLGGEAFF
TGTGCCAGCAGTCAATTGGGGGGTGAAGCTTTCTTT
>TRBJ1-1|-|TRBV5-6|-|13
CASRQQQNTEAFF
TGTGCCAGCAGACAACAGCAGAACACTGAAGCTTTCTTT
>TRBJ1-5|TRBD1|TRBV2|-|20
CASSEARWQGAGGWNQPQHF
TGTGCCAGCAGTGAAGCGCGATGGCAGGGGGCCGGGGGATGGAATCAGCCCCAGCATTTT
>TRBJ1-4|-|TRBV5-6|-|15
CASSLEGSFNEKLFF
TGTGCCAGCAGCTTGGAGGGCAGCTTTAATGAAAAACTGTTTTTT
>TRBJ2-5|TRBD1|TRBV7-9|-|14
CASSSQGALETQYF
TGTGCCAGCAGTAGCCAGGGGGCCCTAGAGACCCAGTACTTC
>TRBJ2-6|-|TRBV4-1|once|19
CASSHPRGGGFSGANVLTF
TGCGCCAGCAGCCATCCGAGAGGGGGTGGCTTTTCTGGGGCCAACGTCCTGACTTTC
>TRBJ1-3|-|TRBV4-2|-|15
CASSPRLEVGNTIYF
TGTGCCAGCAGCCCCCGTCTTGAGGTTGGAAACACCATATATTTT
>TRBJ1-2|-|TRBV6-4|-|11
CASKVNYGYTF
TGTGCCAGCAAGGTGAACTATGGCTACACCTTC
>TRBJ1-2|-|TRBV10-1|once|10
CASSHNPGTF
TGCGCCAGCAGCCATAACCCGGGCACCTTC
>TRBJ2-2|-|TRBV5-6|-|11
CASRQGGELFF
TGTGCCAGCAGACAAGGGGGGGAGCTGTTTTTT
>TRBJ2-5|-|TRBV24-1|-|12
CATSDSRMGQYF
TGTGCCACCAGTGATTCCCGGATGGGCCAGTACTTC
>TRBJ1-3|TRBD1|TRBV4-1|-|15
CASSQDTGQGANIYF
TGCGCCAGCAGCCAAGATACCGGACAGGGGGCTAACATATATTTT
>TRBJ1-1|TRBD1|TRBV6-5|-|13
CASSWDRNTEAFF
TGTGCCAGCAGCTGGGACAGGAACACTGAAGCTTTCTTT
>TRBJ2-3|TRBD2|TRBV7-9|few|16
CASSLLLAGAGDTQYF
TGTGCCAGCAGCTTACTTCTAGCGGGGGCGGGAGATACGCAGTATTTT
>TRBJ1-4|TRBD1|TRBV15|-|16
CATSRAGTGGFEKLFF
TGTGCCACCAGCAGGGCTGGGACAGGGGGCTTTGAAAAACTGTTTTTT
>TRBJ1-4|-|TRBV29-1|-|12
CSVDTGGEKLFF
TGCAGCGTTGATACTGGGGGCGAAAAACTGTTTTTT
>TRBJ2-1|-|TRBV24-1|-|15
CATSDRTKDYNEQFF
TGTGCCACCAGTGATAGGACTAAAGACTACAATGAGCAGTTCTTC
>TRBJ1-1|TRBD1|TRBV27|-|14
CASSYNRGGTEAFF
TGTGCCAGCAGCTATAACAGGGGAGGAACTGAAGCTTTCTTT
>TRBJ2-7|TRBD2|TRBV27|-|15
CATRTLAELTYEQYF
TGTGCCACCAGGACCCTAGCGGAACTAACCTACGAGCAGTACTTC
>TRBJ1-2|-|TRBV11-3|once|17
CASSLEGWGRRFYGYTF
TGTGCCAGCAGCTTAGAAGGGTGGGGTCGACGATTTTATGGCTACACCTTC
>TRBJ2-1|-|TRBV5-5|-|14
CASSLEGQYNEQFF
TGTGCCAGCAGCTTGGAAGGACAGTACAATGAGCAGTTCTTC
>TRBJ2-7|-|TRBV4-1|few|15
CASSRGPGSSFEQYF
TGCGCCAGCAGCCGAGGCCCAGGTTCTTCCTTCGAGCAGTACTTC
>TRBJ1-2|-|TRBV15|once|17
CATSRAETAYSPYGYTF
TGTGCCACCAGCAGAGCTGAGACAGCTTATTCTCCCTATGGCTACACCTTC